This is a list of T cell receptor beta chains from one sample in a study of blood T cell repertoires in COVID-19. Sequencing used immunoSEQ multiplex PCR; TCRdb keeps in-frame clones, though not all of them. The sample lists more than 300,000 clones, about 87% occurring once. The material sequenced was peripheral blood. These TCRs come from a woman aged 45-65 years with COVID-19, enrolled during active disease. Both conserved end residues are part of each CDR3. D genes are given only for firm matches.

j_gene: TRBJ2-7; d_gene: .; len: 15; v_gene: TRBV6-5; CDR3aa: CASSGTRGNSYEQYF
j_gene: TRBJ2-5; d_gene: .; len: 11; v_gene: TRBV2; CDR3aa: CASRLVETQYF
j_gene: TRBJ2-3; d_gene: .; len: 16; v_gene: TRBV19; CDR3aa: CASSIRLPGGTDTQYF
j_gene: TRBJ2-3; d_gene: .; len: 15; v_gene: TRBV7-2; CDR3aa: CASTAQGTGVGTQYF
j_gene: TRBJ1-5; d_gene: .; len: 13; v_gene: TRBV7-6; CDR3aa: CASSLGYGQSQHF
j_gene: TRBJ1-1; d_gene: .; len: 16; v_gene: TRBV18; CDR3aa: CASSPKRAGENTEAFF
j_gene: TRBJ1-4; d_gene: .; len: 14; v_gene: TRBV5-1; CDR3aa: CASSIGAENEKLFF
j_gene: TRBJ1-4; d_gene: TRBD1; len: 15; v_gene: TRBV3-1/TRBV3-2; CDR3aa: CASSYRQGAEEKLFF
j_gene: TRBJ2-5; d_gene: TRBD2; len: 11; v_gene: TRBV6-6; CDR3aa: CASLAVETQYF
j_gene: TRBJ2-5; d_gene: TRBD1; len: 14; v_gene: TRBV19; CDR3aa: CASNPTGMWETQYF
j_gene: TRBJ2-1; d_gene: .; len: 15; v_gene: TRBV29-1; CDR3aa: CSAITPGVSYNEQFF
j_gene: TRBJ1-5; d_gene: .; len: 13; v_gene: TRBV6-2/TRBV6-3; CDR3aa: CASSLRDTRTQHF
j_gene: TRBJ2-7; d_gene: .; len: 15; v_gene: TRBV7-7; CDR3aa: CASSPDSANSYEQYF
j_gene: TRBJ1-1; d_gene: .; len: 14; v_gene: TRBV15; CDR3aa: CATSRQVMNTEAFF